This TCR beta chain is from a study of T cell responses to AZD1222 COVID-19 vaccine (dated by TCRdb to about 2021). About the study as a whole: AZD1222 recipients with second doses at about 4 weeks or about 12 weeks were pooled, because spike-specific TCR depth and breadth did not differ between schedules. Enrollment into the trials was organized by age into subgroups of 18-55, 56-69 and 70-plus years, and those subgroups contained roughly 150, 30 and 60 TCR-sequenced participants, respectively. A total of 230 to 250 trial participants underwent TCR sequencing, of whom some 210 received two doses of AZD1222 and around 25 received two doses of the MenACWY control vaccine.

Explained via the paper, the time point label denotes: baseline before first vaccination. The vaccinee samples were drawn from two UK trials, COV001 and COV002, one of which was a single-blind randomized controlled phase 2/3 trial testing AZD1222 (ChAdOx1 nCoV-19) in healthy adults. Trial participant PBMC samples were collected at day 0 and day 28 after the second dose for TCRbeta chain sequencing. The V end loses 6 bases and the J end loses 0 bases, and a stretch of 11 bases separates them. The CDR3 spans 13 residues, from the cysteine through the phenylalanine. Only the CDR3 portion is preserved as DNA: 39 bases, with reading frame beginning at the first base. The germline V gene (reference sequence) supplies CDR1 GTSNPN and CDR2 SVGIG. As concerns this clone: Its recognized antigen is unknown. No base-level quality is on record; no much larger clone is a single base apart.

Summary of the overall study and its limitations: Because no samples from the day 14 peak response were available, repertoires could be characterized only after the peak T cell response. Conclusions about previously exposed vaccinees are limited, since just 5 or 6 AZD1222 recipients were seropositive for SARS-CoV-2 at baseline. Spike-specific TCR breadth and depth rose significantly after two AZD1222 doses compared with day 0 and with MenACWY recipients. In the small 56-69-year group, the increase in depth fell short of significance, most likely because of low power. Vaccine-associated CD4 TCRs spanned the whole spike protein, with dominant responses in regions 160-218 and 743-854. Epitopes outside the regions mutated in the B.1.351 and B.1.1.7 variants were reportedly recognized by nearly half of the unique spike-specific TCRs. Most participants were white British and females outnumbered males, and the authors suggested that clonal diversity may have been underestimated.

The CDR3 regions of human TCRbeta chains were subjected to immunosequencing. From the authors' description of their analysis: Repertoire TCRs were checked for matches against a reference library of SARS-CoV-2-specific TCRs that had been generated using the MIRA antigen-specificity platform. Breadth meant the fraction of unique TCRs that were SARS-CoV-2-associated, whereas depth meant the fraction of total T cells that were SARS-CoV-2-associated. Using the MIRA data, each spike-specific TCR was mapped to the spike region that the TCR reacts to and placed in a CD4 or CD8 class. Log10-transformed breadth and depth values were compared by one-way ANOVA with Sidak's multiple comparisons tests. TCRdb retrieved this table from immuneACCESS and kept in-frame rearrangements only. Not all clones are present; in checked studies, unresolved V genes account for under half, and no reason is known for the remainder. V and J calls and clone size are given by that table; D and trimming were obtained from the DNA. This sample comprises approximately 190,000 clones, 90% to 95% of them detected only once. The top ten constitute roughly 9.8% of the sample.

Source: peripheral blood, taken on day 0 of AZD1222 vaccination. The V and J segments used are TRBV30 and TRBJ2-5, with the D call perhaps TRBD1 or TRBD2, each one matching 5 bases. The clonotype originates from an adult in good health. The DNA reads TGTGCCTGCGAGGGGCAGAACCAAGAGACCCAGTACTTC. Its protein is CACEGQNQETQYF.